A single sample is the source of the 9 T cell receptor beta chains below, sequenced in a study of blood T cell repertoires in COVID-19. The repertoire was sequenced with immunoSEQ multiplex PCR; TCRdb's copy has only in-frame clones and lacks some. This table holds approximately 80,000 clones, approximately 90% found once. Sequenced: peripheral blood. The source is a human donor in a cohort sampled during active COVID-19.

This chain joins TRBV7-2 and TRBJ2-2; a possible D gene is TRBD2 (6 bases). Trimming took 1 base from V and 1 from J, leaving 10 bases between them. The V gene's germline CDR1 is SGHTA and CDR2 FQGNSA. This CDR3 contains 16 residues. CDR3 coding DNA: TGTGCCAGCAGCTTAGGTATTAGCGGGAACACCGGGGAGCTGTTTTTT. The encoded protein is CASSLGISGNTGELFF.

The chain recombines TRBV6-5 with TRBJ2-1; 7 positions agree with TRBD1. Trimming cost V 10 bases and J 5 bases; bases outside gene matches: 14. Germline V lookup: CDR1 MNHEY, CDR2 SVGAGI. The CDR3 length is 15 residues. This CDR3 is CATNYRQGKNNEQFF. CDR3 coding DNA: TGTGCCACCAACTATCGACAGGGAAAAAACAATGAGCAGTTCTTC.

The V call is TRBV30, the J call TRBJ1-2, with a weak D call TRBD1 (6 bases). CDR1 and CDR2 from the germline V gene are GTSNPN and SVGIG (reference sequence). The CDR3 contains 11 residues. Trimming left V 5 bases short and J 8 bases short, with 12 bases between. In nucleotides, the CDR3 is TGTGCCTGGGGGGGGGCTAACGGCTACACCTTC. Amino acid sequence: CAWGGANGYTF. Looking up the rest from reference TRBV30 and TRBJ1-2 gives the full variable domain: SQTIHQWPATLVQPVGSPLSLECTVEGTSNPNLYWYRQAAGRGLQLLFYSVGIGQISSEVPQNLSASRPQDRQFILSSKKLLLSDSGFYLCAWGGANGYTFGSGTRLTVV.

This chain joins TRBV30 and TRBJ1-5; 10 bases are shared with TRBD1. Trimming at V came to 3 bases and at J to 4 bases, leaving 6 bases not matched to a gene. This CDR3 has 15 amino acids. The germline CDR1 and CDR2 sequences are GTSNPN and SVGIG (reference sequence). Here the CDR3 reads CAWSGTGVPNQPQHF. The CDR3 bases are TGTGCCTGGAGCGGGACAGGGGTGCCGAATCAGCCCCAGCATTTT.

V is TRBV30 and J is TRBJ1-1, with D unresolved. Germline CDR1 GTSNPN, CDR2 SVGIG (reference sequence). V dropped 0 bases and J dropped 5 bases, with 10 bases sitting between them. CDR3 length equals 13 residues. The CDR3 nucleotides read TGTGCCTGGAGTGTAACAGTCAAAACTGAAGCTTTCTTT. Translated: CAWSVTVKTEAFF.

This rearrangement joins TRBV10-3 to TRBJ2-7; TRBD2 aligns across 11 bases. After removal of 0 bases from V and 7 bases from J, the junction contained 8 bases not matched to a gene. The CDR3 length is 16 residues. Per germline, CDR1 ENHRY and CDR2 SYGVKD. Here the CDR3 reads CAISESLASGRSEQYF. CDR3 nucleotide sequence: TGTGCCATCAGTGAGTCGTTGGCTAGCGGGAGGAGTGAGCAGTACTTC.

The chain carries TRBV19 and TRBJ1-2; 7 bases map to TRBD1. With 8 bases clipped from V and 0 bases from J, the junction kept 6 bases outside the gene matches. Germline V gene sequence: CDR1 LNHDA, CDR2 SQIVND (reference sequence). CDR3 length: 14 amino acids. The CDR3 here is CASVTGASNYGYTF. CDR3 bases: TGTGCCAGTGTAACAGGGGCATCTAACTATGGCTACACCTTC. Variable domain in full (rest from reference TRBV19 and TRBJ1-2): DGGITQSPKYLFRKEGQNVTLSCEQNLNHDAMYWYRQDPGQGLRLIYYSQIVNDFQKGDIAEGYSVSREKKESFPLTVTSAQKNPTAFYLCASVTGASNYGYTFGSGTRLTVV.

This sequence joins TRBV29-1 and TRBJ2-3; the D is unclear. Trimming pared 4 bases from V and 0 bases from J, leaving 5 bases between. The CDR3 has 12 amino acids. Per the germline V gene, CDR1 is SQVTM and CDR2 is ANQGSEA. For the CDR3, the DNA is TGCAGCGTTGTGGGCAGCACAGATACGCAGTATTTT. Protein: CSVVGSTDTQYF.

The rearrangement links TRBV11-2 to TRBJ1-1, with D uncertain. Germline CDR1 and CDR2: SGHAT and FQNNGV. The CDR3 contains 13 residues. V was cut by 8 bases and J by 1 base, with 11 bases left in between. The CDR3 spells CASCRSPNTEAFF. Written as DNA, the CDR3 is TGTGCCAGCTGCAGGTCCCCGAACACTGAAGCTTTCTTT.